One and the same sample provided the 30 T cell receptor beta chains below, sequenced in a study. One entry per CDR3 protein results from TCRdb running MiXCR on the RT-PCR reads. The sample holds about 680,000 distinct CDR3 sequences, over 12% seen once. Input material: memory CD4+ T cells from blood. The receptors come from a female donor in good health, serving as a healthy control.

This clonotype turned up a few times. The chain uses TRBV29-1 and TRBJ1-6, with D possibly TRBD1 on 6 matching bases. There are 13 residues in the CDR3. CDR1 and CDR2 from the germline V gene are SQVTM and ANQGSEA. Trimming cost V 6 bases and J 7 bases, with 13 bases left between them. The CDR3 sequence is CSVKTGTNSPLHF. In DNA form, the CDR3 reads TGCAGCGTGAAAACAGGGACCAATTCACCCCTCCACTTT.

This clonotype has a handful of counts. This chain's CDR3 is CASSLSTGKNTEAFF. The CDR3 bases are TGTGCCAGCAGTTTATCGACAGGAAAGAACACTGAAGCTTTCTTT. V usage is TRBV27 and J usage is TRBJ1-1; possible D gene TRBD1, 6 bases. The CDR3 is 15 amino acids. Germline-derived CDR1 and CDR2 are MNHEY and SMNVEV (reference sequence). The V gene lost 0 bases and the J gene lost 1 base, with 9 bases spanning the gap.

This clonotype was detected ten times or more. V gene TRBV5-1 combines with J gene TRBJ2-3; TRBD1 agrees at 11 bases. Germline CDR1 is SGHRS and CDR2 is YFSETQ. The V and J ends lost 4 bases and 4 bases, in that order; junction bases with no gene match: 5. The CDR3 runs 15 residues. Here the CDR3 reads CASSRGQGGADTQYF. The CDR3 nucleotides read TGCGCCAGCAGCCGGGGACAGGGGGGTGCAGATACGCAGTATTTT.

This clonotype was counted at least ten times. The CDR3 DNA sequence: TGTGCCAGCAGGACCCTGTACTCCTCCGGGGAGCTGTTTTTT. Translated, it gives CASRTLYSSGELFF. The chain couples TRBV25-1 to TRBJ2-2; no definite D call. The germline V and J ends were trimmed by 6 bases and 6 bases, with 14 bases remaining between them. CDR3 length: 14 amino acids. CDR1 MGHDK and CDR2 SYGVNS come from the germline V gene.

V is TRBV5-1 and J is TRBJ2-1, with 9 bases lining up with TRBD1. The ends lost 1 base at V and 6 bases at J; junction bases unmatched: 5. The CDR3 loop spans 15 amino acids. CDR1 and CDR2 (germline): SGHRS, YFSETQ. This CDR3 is CASSLWDRETNEQFF. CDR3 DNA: TGCGCCAGCAGCTTGTGGGACAGGGAGACCAATGAGCAGTTCTTC. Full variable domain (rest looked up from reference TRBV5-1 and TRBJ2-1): KAGVTQTPRYLIKTRGQQVTLSCSPISGHRSVSWYQQTPGQGLQFLFEYFSETQRNKGNFPGRFSGRQFSNSRSEMNVSTLELGDSALYLCASSLWDRETNEQFFGPGTRLTVL.

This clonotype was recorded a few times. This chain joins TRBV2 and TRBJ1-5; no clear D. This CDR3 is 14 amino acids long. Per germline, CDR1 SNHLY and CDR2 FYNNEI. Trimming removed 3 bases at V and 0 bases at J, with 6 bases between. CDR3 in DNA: TGTGCCAGCAGTGACTCAAATAGCAATCAGCCCCAGCATTTT. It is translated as CASSDSNSNQPQHF.

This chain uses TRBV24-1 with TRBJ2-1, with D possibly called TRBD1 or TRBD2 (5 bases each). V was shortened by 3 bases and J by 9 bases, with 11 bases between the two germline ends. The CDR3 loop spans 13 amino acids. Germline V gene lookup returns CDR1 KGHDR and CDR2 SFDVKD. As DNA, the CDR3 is TGTGCCACCAGTGATGGGGGTTGGGCTGAGCAGTTCTTC. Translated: CATSDGGWAEQFF.

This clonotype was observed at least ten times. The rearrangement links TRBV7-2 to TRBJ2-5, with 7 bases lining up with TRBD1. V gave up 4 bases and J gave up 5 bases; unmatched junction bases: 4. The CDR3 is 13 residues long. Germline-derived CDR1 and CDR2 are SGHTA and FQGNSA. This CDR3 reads CASSSLQGETQYF. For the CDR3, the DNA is TGTGCCAGCAGCTCACTACAGGGGGAGACCCAGTACTTC.

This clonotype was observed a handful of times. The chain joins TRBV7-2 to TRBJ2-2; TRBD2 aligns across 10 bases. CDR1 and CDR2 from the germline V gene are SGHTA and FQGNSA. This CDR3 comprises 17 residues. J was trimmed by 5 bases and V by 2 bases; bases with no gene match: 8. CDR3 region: CASSLLASGRGTGELFF. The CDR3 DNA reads TGTGCCAGCAGCTTATTAGCTAGCGGGAGAGGTACCGGGGAGCTGTTTTTT.

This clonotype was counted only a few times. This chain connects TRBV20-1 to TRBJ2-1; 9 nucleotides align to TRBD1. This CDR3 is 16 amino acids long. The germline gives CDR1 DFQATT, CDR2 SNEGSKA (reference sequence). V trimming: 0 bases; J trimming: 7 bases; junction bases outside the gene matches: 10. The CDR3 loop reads CSARDPGQGNLNEQFF. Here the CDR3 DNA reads TGCAGTGCTAGAGACCCGGGACAGGGAAACCTAAATGAGCAGTTCTTC.

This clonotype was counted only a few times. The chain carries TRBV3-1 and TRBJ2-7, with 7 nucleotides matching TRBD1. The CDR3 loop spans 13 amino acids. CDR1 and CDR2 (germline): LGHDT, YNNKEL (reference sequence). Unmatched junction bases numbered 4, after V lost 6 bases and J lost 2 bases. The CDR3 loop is CASRNRGTYEQYF. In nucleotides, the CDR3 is TGTGCCAGCAGAAACAGGGGTACCTACGAGCAGTACTTC.

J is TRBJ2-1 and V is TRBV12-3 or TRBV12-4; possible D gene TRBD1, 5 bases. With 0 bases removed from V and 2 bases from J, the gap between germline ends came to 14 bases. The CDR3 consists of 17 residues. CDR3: CASSLARTRATYNEQFF. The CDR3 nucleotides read TGTGCCAGCAGTTTAGCCAGGACACGGGCGACCTACAATGAGCAGTTCTTC.

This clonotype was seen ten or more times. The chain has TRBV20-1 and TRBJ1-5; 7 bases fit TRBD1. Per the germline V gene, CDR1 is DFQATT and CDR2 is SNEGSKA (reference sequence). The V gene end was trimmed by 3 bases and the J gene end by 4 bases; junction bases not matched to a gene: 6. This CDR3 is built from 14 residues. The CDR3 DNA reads TGCAGTGCTAGTTATTGGGGACAGAATCAGCCCCAGCATTTT. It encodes CSASYWGQNQPQHF.

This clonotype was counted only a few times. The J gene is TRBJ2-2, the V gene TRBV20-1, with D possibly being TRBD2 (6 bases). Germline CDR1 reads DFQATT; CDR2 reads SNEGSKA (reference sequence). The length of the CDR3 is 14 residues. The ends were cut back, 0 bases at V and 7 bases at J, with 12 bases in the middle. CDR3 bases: TGCAGTGCTAGAGATCGACTAGTAGGCGGGGAGCTGTTTTTT. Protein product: CSARDRLVGGELFF.

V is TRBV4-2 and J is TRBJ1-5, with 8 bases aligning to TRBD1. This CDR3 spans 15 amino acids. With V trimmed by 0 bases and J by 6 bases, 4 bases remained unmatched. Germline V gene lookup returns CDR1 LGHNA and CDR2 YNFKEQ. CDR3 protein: CASSQDGQGVQPQHF. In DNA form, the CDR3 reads TGTGCCAGCAGCCAAGATGGACAGGGAGTTCAGCCCCAGCATTTT.

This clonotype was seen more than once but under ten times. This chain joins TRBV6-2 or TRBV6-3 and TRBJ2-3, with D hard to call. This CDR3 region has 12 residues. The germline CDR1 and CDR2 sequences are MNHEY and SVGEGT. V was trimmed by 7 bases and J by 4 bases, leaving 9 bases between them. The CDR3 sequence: CASTPPSDTQYF. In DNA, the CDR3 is TGTGCCAGCACCCCCCCGTCAGATACGCAGTATTTT.

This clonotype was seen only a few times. CDR3 loop: CASSVRLAGGVYEQYF. DNA of the CDR3: TGTGCCAGCAGTGTCCGGCTAGCGGGAGGAGTCTACGAGCAGTACTTC. This sequence joins TRBV7-8 and TRBJ2-7; 11 nucleotides align to TRBD2. V gave up 6 bases and J gave up 3 bases; unmatched junction bases: 10. The CDR3 totals 16 residues. Germline V gives CDR1 SGHVS, CDR2 FQNEAQ. Variable domain in full (rest from reference TRBV7-8 and TRBJ2-7): GAGVSQSPRYKVAKRGQDVALRCDPISGHVSLFWYQQALGQGPEFLTYFQNEAQLDKSGLPSDRFFAERPEGSVSTLKIQRTQQEDSAVYLCASSVRLAGGVYEQYFGPGTRLTVT.

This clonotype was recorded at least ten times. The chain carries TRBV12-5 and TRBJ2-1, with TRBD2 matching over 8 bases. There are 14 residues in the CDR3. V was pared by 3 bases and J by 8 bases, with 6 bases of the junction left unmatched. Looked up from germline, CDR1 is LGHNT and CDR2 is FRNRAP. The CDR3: CASGLAGVGDEQFF. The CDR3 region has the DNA TGTGCTAGTGGTTTAGCGGGAGTGGGAGATGAGCAGTTCTTC.

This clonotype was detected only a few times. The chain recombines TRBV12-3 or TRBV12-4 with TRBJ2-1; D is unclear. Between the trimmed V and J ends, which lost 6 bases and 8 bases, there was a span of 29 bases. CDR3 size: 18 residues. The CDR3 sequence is CASRHPLISPFHGDEQFF. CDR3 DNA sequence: TGTGCCAGCAGGCACCCCTTAATTTCACCATTCCATGGGGATGAGCAGTTCTTC.

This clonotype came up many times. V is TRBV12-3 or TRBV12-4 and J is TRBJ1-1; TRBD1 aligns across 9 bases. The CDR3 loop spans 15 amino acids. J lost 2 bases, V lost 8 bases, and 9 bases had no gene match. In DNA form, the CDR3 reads TGTGCCAGCGTGGGACAGGGTAACCCTAACACTGAAGCTTTCTTT. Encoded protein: CASVGQGNPNTEAFF.

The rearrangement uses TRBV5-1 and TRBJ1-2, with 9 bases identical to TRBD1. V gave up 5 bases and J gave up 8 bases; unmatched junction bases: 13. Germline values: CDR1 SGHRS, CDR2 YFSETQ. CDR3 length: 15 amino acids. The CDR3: CASRLGEQGARGYTF. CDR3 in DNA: TGCGCCAGCAGATTAGGGGAACAGGGGGCAAGAGGCTACACCTTC. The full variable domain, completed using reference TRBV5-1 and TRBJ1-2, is KAGVTQTPRYLIKTRGQQVTLSCSPISGHRSVSWYQQTPGQGLQFLFEYFSETQRNKGNFPGRFSGRQFSNSRSEMNVSTLELGDSALYLCASRLGEQGARGYTFGSGTRLTVV.

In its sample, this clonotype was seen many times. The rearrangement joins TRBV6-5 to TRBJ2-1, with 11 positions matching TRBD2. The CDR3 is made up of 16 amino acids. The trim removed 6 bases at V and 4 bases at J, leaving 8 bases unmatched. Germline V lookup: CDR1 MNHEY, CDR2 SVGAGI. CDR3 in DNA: TGTGCCAGCAGCTCCGGGGGACTAGCGGTGTACAATGAGCAGTTCTTC. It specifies CASSSGGLAVYNEQFF.

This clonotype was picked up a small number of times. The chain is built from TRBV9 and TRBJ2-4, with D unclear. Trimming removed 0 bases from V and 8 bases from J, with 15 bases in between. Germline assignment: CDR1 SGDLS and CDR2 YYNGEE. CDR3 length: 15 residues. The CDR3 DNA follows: TGTGCCAGCAGCGTAGCCCCAAACACTCTAGACATTCAGTACTTC. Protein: CASSVAPNTLDIQYF.

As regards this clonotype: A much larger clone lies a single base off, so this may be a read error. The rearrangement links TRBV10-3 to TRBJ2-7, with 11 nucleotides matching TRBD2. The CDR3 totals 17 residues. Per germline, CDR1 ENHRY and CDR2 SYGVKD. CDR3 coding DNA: TGTGCCATCAGTGAGTCTGGGCTAGCGGGAGGCCTCTACGAGCAGAACTTC. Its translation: CAISESGLAGGLYEQNF.

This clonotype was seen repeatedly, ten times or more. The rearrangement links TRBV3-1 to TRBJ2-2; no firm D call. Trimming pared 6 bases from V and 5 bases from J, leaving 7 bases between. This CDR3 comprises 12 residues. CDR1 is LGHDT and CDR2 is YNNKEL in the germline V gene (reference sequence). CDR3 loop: CASSRRTGELFF. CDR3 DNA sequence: TGTGCCAGCAGTAGGCGTACCGGGGAGCTGTTTTTT.

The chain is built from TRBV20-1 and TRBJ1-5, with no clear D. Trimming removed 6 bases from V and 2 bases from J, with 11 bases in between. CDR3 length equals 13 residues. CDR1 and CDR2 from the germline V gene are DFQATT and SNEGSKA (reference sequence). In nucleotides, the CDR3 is TGCAGTGCCCCGGGCTTTCGCAATCAGCCCCAGCATTTT. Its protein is CSAPGFRNQPQHF.

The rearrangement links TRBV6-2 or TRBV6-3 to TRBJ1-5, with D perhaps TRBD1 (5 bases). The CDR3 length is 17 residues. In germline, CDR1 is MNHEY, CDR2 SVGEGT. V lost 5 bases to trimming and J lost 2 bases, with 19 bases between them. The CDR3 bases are TGTGCCAGCAGTAAAAGGGGCGGAGGATTGGGCAATCAGCCCCAGCATTTT. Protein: CASSKRGGGLGNQPQHF.

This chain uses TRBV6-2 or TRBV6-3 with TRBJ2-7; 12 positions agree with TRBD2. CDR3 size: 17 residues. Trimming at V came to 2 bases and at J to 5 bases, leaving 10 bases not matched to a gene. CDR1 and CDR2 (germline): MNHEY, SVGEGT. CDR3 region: CASSYPPLAGGPHEQYF. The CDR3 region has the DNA TGTGCCAGCAGTTACCCCCCCCTAGCGGGAGGGCCCCACGAGCAGTACTTC.

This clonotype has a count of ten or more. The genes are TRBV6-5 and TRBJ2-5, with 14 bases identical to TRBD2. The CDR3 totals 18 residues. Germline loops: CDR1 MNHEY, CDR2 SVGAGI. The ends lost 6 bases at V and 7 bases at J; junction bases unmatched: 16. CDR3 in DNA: TGTGCCAGCAGCCGCGATACCGGACTAGCGGGAGGTTCAGGGACCCAGTACTTC. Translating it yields CASSRDTGLAGGSGTQYF.

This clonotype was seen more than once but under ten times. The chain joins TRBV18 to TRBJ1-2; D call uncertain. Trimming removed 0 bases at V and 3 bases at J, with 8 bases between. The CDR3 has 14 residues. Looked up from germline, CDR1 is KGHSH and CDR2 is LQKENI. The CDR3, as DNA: TGTGCCAGCTCACCACCGTCGCGGGACTATGGCTACACCTTC. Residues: CASSPPSRDYGYTF.